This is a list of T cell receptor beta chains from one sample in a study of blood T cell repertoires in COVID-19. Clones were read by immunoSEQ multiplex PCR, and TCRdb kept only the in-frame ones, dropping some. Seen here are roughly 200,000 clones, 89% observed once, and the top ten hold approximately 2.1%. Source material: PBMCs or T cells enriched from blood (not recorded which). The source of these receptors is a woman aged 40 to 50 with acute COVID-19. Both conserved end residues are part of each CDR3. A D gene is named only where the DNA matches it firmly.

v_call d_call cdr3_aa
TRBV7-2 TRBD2 CASSLNSAGGVLAKNIQYF
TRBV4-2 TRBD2 CASSQGLSGGRSYEQYF
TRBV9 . CASSTSPRDNYGYTF
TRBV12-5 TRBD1 CASGLGQGRTGNTIYF
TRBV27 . CASSIETGHMNTEAFF
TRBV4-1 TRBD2 CASRLGGGLSSYNEQFF
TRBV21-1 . CASRPSEDANRDRATDTQYF
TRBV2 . CASTGLYEQYF
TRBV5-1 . CASSPDPGGGYTF
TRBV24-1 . CATSDFKQGTTYEQYF
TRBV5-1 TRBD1 CASSLLGTGAISSGANVLTF
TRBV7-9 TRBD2 CASSFWTSGSGDEQYF
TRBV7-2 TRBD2 CASSLGLAGRTDTQYF
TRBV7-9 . CASSSPPVGDRQIQETQYF
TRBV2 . CASSYDTISSYEQYF
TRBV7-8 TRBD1 CASSLGQNSNQPQHF
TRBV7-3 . CASSLTVGRSNTQYF
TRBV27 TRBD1 CASGDRQGPYNEKLFF
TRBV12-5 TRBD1 CASGLGTGAEKLFF
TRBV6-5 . CASSSSEELTREAFF
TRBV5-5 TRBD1 CASSSQGSYGYTF
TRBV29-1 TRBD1 CSVVNPGTGDRITGELFF
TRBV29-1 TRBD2 CSVVGLARLTDTQYF
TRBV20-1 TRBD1 CSASFTGGYEQYF
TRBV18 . CASSQEVERNTIYF
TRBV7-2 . CASTSYPRGGGYTF
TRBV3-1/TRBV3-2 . CASSQYSNHRNEQYF
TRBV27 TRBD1 CASSPRTGGAGELFF
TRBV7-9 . CASSLEGAAKNIQYF
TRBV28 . CASHSGYTDTQYF
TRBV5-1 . CASSLAPGEGEKLFF
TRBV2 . CARALSNYGYTF
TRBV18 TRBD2 CASSPTGERTSLMGNEQFF
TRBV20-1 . CSASKGRNYEQYF
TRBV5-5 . CASRRTDFNTGELFF
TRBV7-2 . CASSLAGGNYEQYF
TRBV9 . CASSAPGMAGGGPQYF
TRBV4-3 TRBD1 CASSPSGQGVGEKLFF
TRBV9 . CASSVVVGPWTGELFF
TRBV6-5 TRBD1 CASSRQGATYEQYF
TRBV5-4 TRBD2 CASRIGRETQYF
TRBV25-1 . CASSEQGTGDGYTF
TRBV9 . CASSPRDSNTGELFF
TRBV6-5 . CASSRAGVNTEAFF
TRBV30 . CAWNQGNDQPQHF
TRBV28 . CASSSSTEAFF
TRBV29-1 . CSVEVGGEQYF
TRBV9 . CASGGNTIYF
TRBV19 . CASSRGDNEQFF
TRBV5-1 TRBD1 CASSLYPGQGSYEQYF
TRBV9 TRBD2 CASSPPGGRHETQYF
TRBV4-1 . CASSPDSIRGNTEAFF